Detailed here is one T cell receptor beta chain. The sample is drawn from a study of blood T cell repertoires in COVID-19. For the study at large: Some COVID-19 samples were acute and others convalescent; all came from the United States, Italy and Spain. In each case, the material was cDNA or gDNA derived from T cells, B-cell-depleted T cells, or PBMCs.

The CDR3 length is 14 residues. Germline V gene lookup returns CDR1 MGHDK and CDR2 SYGVNS. Trimming cost V 4 bases and J 2 bases, with 12 bases left between them. Authors' methods: The authors estimated nucleated cell counts from reference gene primer amplification. Profiling relied on immunoSEQ multiplex PCR, and the TCRdb table lists in-frame clones only, not all of them. The V and J calls and the clone size are those of that table, but D and trimming were determined from the DNA. The sample holds roughly 97,000 clones, approximately 88% seen once. Material: peripheral blood. This chain links TRBV25-1 with TRBJ2-7; D is possibly TRBD2 (5 bases). This TCR was recovered from a human donor in a cohort sampled during active COVID-19. CDR3 sequence (DNA): TGTGCCAGCAGTGTCGGCGCGGGCCCCTACGAGCAGTACTTC. It codes for CASSVGAGPYEQYF.